This T cell receptor (beta chain) was captured in a study of CD8 T cells in ankylosing spondylitis. Study observations and caveats: Enrichment of disease-linked clones was reportedly significant in matched ankylosing spondylitis synovial fluid.

This CDR3 region has 11 residues. The germline V gene has CDR1 MGHDK and CDR2 SYGVNS. For this clonotype: Its antigen remains unidentified. One junction end disagrees with the germline gene, perhaps due to a read error.

Library preparation for TCR beta used quantitative 5'-RACE with molecular barcodes. TCRdb reanalysed the 5' RACE reads using MiXCR and keeps one entry per CDR3 protein. This sample has just over 150,000 distinct CDR3 sequences, with about 17% found just once. The clonotype comes from a male donor with ankylosing spondylitis or in good health (not recorded which). V gene TRBV25-1 combines with J gene TRBJ1-2; D unclear. The sample comprised blood, either unsorted or a sorted T cell fraction (not recorded which). CDR3 bases: TGTGCCAGCAGCGAAAGCTATGGCTGCACCTTC. This codes for CASSESYGCTF.